These 32 T cell receptor beta chains originate from one sample sequenced in a study of T cells in Graves' hyperthyroidism and ophthalmopathy. There were TCR beta CDR3 regions amplified from RNA transcripts. Researchers ran a first-round RT-PCR on the TCR CDR3 using the HTBI primer set. TCRdb recomputed calls from the multiplex PCR reads with MiXCR, one row per CDR3 protein. The sample shows a few hundred thousand distinct CDR3 sequences, roughly an eighth of them seen only once. The sequenced sample was blood. The receptors stem from a woman between 18 and 29 years old with Graves' hyperthyroidism.

This clonotype was counted many times. The V gene is TRBV9, the J gene TRBJ2-1, with TRBD2 matching over 12 bases. V was pared by 4 bases and J by 6 bases, with 14 bases of the junction left unmatched. Germline V gene data show CDR1 as SGDLS and CDR2 as YYNGEE. The CDR3 is made up of 18 amino acids. Written as DNA, the CDR3 is TGTGCCAGCAGCCGTGAGGTGGCTAGCGGGAGGGCCTCCAATGAGCAGTTCTTC. Encoded protein: CASSREVASGRASNEQFF. Supplemented by reference TRBV9 and TRBJ2-1, the full variable domain reads DSGVTQTPKHLITATGQRVTLRCSPRSGDLSVYWYQQSLDQGLQFLIQYYNGEERAKGNILERFSAQQFPDLHSELNLSSLELGDSALYFCASSREVASGRASNEQFFGPGTRLTVL.

There are many counts of this clonotype. The chain is built from TRBV6-1 and TRBJ1-1, with 8 bases lining up with TRBD1. Looked up from germline, CDR1 is MNHNS and CDR2 is SASEGT. The CDR3 runs 13 residues. The ends lost 7 bases at V and 7 bases at J; junction bases unmatched: 8. Here the CDR3 reads CASTVTGGIEAFF. The CDR3, as DNA: TGTGCCAGCACCGTAACAGGGGGGATTGAAGCTTTCTTT.

This chain joins TRBV5-6 and TRBJ2-3; 9 positions match TRBD2. V shed 0 bases, J shed 2 bases, and the junction held 7 bases outside the gene matches. CDR1 and CDR2 (germline): SGHDT, YYEEEE. The CDR3 contains 17 residues. CDR3 DNA: TGTGCCAGCAGCTTGGCCGGTCTAGCGGGGTACACAGATACGCAGTATTTT. Encoded protein: CASSLAGLAGYTDTQYF. Full variable domain (remainder filled in from reference TRBV5-6 and TRBJ2-3): DAGVTQSPTHLIKTRGQQVTLRCSPKSGHDTVSWYQQALGQGPQFIFQYYEEEERQRGNFPDRFSGHQFPNYSSELNVNALLLGDSALYLCASSLAGLAGYTDTQYFGPGTRLTVL.

This clonotype was seen at least ten times. J is TRBJ1-1 and V is TRBV7-8, with D perhaps matching TRBD1 (5 bases). CDR3 length: 15 amino acids. Deletions cut 1 base from V and 1 base from J, with 10 bases between. CDR1 and CDR2 from the germline V gene are SGHVS and FQNEAQ. CDR3 DNA: TGTGCCAGCAGCTTAGGGGAGGGACCGAACACTGAAGCTTTCTTT. It encodes CASSLGEGPNTEAFF.

This clonotype came up many times. The chain employs TRBV20-1 and TRBJ1-3; unclear D gene. This CDR3 contains 14 residues. Germline CDR1 and CDR2: DFQATT and SNEGSKA (reference sequence). V lost 2 bases and J 0 bases, leaving 8 bases between the germline ends. The CDR3 sequence is CSARRSVSGNTIYF. In DNA, the CDR3 is TGCAGTGCTAGACGGTCGGTCTCTGGAAACACCATATATTTT.

This clonotype showed up many times. This chain connects TRBV27 to TRBJ2-2; TRBD1 might be the D (6 bases). Trimming left V 5 bases short and J 7 bases short, with 20 bases between. Germline V gives CDR1 MNHEY, CDR2 SMNVEV (reference sequence). This CDR3 is built from 16 residues. CDR3 sequence: CASSPRQARQIGELFF. The CDR3, as DNA: TGTGCCAGCAGTCCAAGACAGGCGCGTCAAATCGGGGAGCTGTTTTTT.

The sample holds a few counts of this clonotype. The chain's CDR3 is CASSRERVSSYNEQFF. DNA for the CDR3: TGTGCCAGCAGCCGTGAGCGGGTGAGCTCCTACAATGAGCAGTTCTTC. The chain joins TRBV7-6 to TRBJ2-1, with D possibly TRBD2 on 6 matching bases. The CDR3 is made up of 16 amino acids. Germline-derived CDR1 and CDR2 are SGHVS and FNYEAQ. V lost 5 bases, J lost 0 bases, and 14 bases lay in between.

The sample holds a few counts of this clonotype. The rearrangement joins TRBV27 to TRBJ1-5; no reliable D call. Trimming took off 4 bases at V and 7 bases at J, with 11 bases between the two ends. CDR1 MNHEY and CDR2 SMNVEV come from the germline V gene (reference sequence). This CDR3 contains 13 residues. The chain's CDR3 is CASSSIGWQPQHF. Here the CDR3 DNA reads TGTGCCAGCAGTTCTATTGGGTGGCAGCCCCAGCATTTT.

In DNA, the CDR3 is TGCAGTGCTAGTGGCCTTGGGGACAGCTACTCCTACAATGAGCAGTTCTTC. As protein: CSASGLGDSYSYNEQFF. The rearrangement joins TRBV20-1 to TRBJ2-1, with 7 bases aligning to TRBD1. The CDR3 totals 17 residues. V trimming: 3 bases; J trimming: 0 bases; junction bases outside the gene matches: 11. CDR1 and CDR2 (germline): DFQATT, SNEGSKA (reference sequence).

This clonotype was picked up many times. V usage is TRBV30 and J usage is TRBJ2-7; D remains ambiguous. Trimming removed 2 bases at V and 3 bases at J, with 14 bases between. The CDR3 has 14 amino acids. Germline V gives CDR1 GTSNPN, CDR2 SVGIG (reference sequence). CDR3 sequence reads: CAWSSKGWDYEQYF. CDR3 sequence (DNA): TGTGCCTGGAGTAGTAAGGGTTGGGACTACGAGCAGTACTTC.

This clonotype was recorded a few times. The chain joins TRBV20-1 to TRBJ1-1, with 7 bases fitting TRBD1. The ends lost 3 bases at V and 2 bases at J; junction bases unmatched: 6. The CDR3 covers 14 residues. Germline V gene lookup returns CDR1 DFQATT and CDR2 SNEGSKA (reference sequence). DNA for the CDR3: TGCAGTGCTAGTCCCAGGGGGGCCAACACTGAAGCTTTCTTT. Translated, it gives CSASPRGANTEAFF.

This clonotype was counted ten times or more. This chain uses TRBV12-3 or TRBV12-4 with TRBJ1-2, with 10 bases lining up with TRBD1. V gave up 6 bases and J gave up 7 bases; unmatched junction bases: 5. This CDR3 is built from 13 residues. The CDR3 coding sequence is TGTGCCAGCAGCCCCGGGACAGGGGCTGGCTACACCTTC. This codes for CASSPGTGAGYTF.

Many counts were recorded for this clonotype. The J gene is TRBJ2-1, the V gene TRBV24-1, with 10 positions matching TRBD2. CDR1 and CDR2 (germline): KGHDR, SFDVKD. This CDR3 contains 17 residues. V was pared by 5 bases and J by 7 bases, with 13 bases of the junction left unmatched. CDR3 in amino acids: CATSGTRTSGITNEQFF. In DNA form, the CDR3 reads TGTGCCACCAGTGGAACCCGAACTAGCGGGATTACAAATGAGCAGTTCTTC.

This clonotype was found many times. The chain employs TRBV29-1 and TRBJ2-7; D unclear. Looked up from germline, CDR1 is SQVTM and CDR2 is ANQGSEA. V was clipped by 6 bases and J by 6 bases, with 18 bases between them. CDR3 length equals 13 residues. The chain's CDR3 is CSVLDNPTPEQYF. Written as DNA, the CDR3 is TGCAGCGTCCTCGACAACCCAACACCCGAGCAGTACTTC.

This clonotype has a count of ten or more. V usage is TRBV28 and J usage is TRBJ2-7; the match to TRBD1 covers 9 bases. Trimming took 4 bases from V and 6 from J; bases not matched to a gene: 13. Germline V CDR1 and CDR2: MDHEN, SYDVKM. This CDR3 contains 16 residues. This CDR3 reads CASSYGTGSIRGEQYF. As DNA, the CDR3 is TGTGCCAGCAGTTACGGGACAGGGAGTATAAGGGGCGAGCAGTACTTC.

This clonotype turned up a few times. The chain is built from TRBV6-4 and TRBJ1-5; unclear D gene. Between the trimmed V and J ends, which lost 6 bases and 5 bases, there was a span of 8 bases. This CDR3 is 12 amino acids long. The germline V gene encodes CDR1 MRHNA and CDR2 SNTAGT. CDR3 region: CASSLTHQPQHF. In nucleotides, the CDR3 is TGTGCCAGCAGCCTAACACATCAGCCCCAGCATTTT.

This clonotype was observed at least ten times. The rearrangement uses TRBV10-3 and TRBJ2-7; 10 positions match TRBD2. This CDR3 has 14 amino acids. V trimming: 3 bases; J trimming: 2 bases; junction bases outside the gene matches: 1. The germline CDR1 and CDR2 sequences are ENHRY and SYGVKD. Here the CDR3 reads CAISDTSGAYEQYF. The CDR3 DNA follows: TGTGCCATCAGTGACACTAGCGGGGCCTACGAGCAGTACTTC.

In this sample, this clonotype turned up a few times. This chain joins TRBV4-3 and TRBJ2-4; the match to TRBD1 covers 9 bases. J lost 0 bases, V lost 3 bases, and 0 bases had no gene match. The CDR3 covers 15 residues. The germline CDR1 and CDR2 sequences are LGHNA and YSLEER. Here the CDR3 reads CASSQTGGAKNIQYF. For the CDR3, the DNA is TGCGCCAGCAGCCAGACAGGGGGAGCCAAAAACATTCAGTACTTC.

This clonotype turned up a few times. The chain combines TRBV6-1 with TRBJ2-5; no clear D. Trimming left V 7 bases short and J 5 bases short, with 11 bases between. Per the germline V gene, CDR1 is MNHNS and CDR2 is SASEGT. The CDR3 spans 12 residues. CDR3 bases: TGTGCCAGCAAACTCGTGGGGGAGACCCAGTACTTC. This codes for CASKLVGETQYF.

This clonotype was picked up many times. The chain's CDR3 is CASSLWYGTEAFF. The CDR3 region has the DNA TGTGCCAGCAGTTTATGGTACGGCACTGAAGCTTTCTTT. This chain joins TRBV27 and TRBJ1-1; D gene ambiguous. The ends were cut back, 1 base at V and 4 bases at J, with 7 bases in the middle. The CDR3 spans 13 residues. The germline CDR1 and CDR2 sequences are MNHEY and SMNVEV (reference sequence).

The table lists this clonotype with a few counts. The J gene is TRBJ2-6, the V gene TRBV18; D gene uncertain. In germline, CDR1 is KGHSH, CDR2 LQKENI. Trimming pared 0 bases from V and 0 bases from J, leaving 6 bases between. CDR3 length: 16 amino acids. CDR3 region: CASSPPSRSGANVLTF. The CDR3 DNA sequence: TGTGCCAGCTCACCACCCTCCCGCTCTGGGGCCAACGTCCTGACTTTC.

This clonotype was observed a handful of times. This sequence joins TRBV6-2 or TRBV6-3 and TRBJ1-2, with TRBD1 identical over 8 bases. The germline V gene encodes CDR1 MNHEY and CDR2 SVGEGT. The CDR3 runs to 15 residues. Germline trimming cut 2 bases from V and 8 bases from J; bases unmatched to any gene: 10. The CDR3 reads CASSYHSDRVGGYTF. For the CDR3, the DNA is TGTGCCAGCAGTTACCACTCGGACAGGGTGGGAGGCTACACCTTC.

The table lists this clonotype with many counts. This chain joins TRBV11-2 and TRBJ1-1, with 8 bases identical to TRBD1. There are 13 residues in the CDR3. The germline V gene has CDR1 SGHAT and CDR2 FQNNGV. With V trimmed by 6 bases and J by 8 bases, 8 bases remained unmatched. CDR3 region: CASRGQATLEAFF. DNA for the CDR3: TGTGCCAGCAGGGGACAGGCCACACTGGAAGCTTTCTTT.

This clonotype occurred many times. The CDR3 loop reads CASSLRDSRTYEQYF. In DNA form, the CDR3 reads TGTGCCAGCAGTTTACGGGACAGCCGGACCTACGAGCAGTACTTC. V usage is TRBV27 and J usage is TRBJ2-7, with 7 bases fitting TRBD1. This CDR3 region has 15 residues. The trim removed 2 bases at V and 2 bases at J, leaving 6 bases unmatched. From germline, CDR1 is MNHEY and CDR2 SMNVEV (reference sequence).

This clonotype was detected many times. J is TRBJ2-7 and V is TRBV7-9, with TRBD1 matching over 9 bases. CDR1 is SEHNR, CDR2 FQNEAQ, per germline (reference sequence). Unmatched junction bases numbered 6, after V lost 1 base and J lost 2 bases. The CDR3 extends over 16 amino acids. The CDR3 DNA reads as TGTGCCAGCAGCTTAGACGGACAGGGGCGAACCTACGAGCAGTACTTC. Protein product: CASSLDGQGRTYEQYF. Based on the CDR3 plus reference TRBV7-9 and TRBJ2-7, the full variable domain is DTGVSQNPRHKITKRGQNVTFRCDPISEHNRLYWYRQTLGQGPEFLTYFQNEAQLEKSRLLSDRFSAERPKGSFSTLEIQRTEQGDSAMYLCASSLDGQGRTYEQYFGPGTRLTVT.

This clonotype was seen a few times. This chain links TRBV28 with TRBJ2-4; D is perhaps TRBD1 (6 bases). Germline V gives CDR1 MDHEN, CDR2 SYDVKM. V dropped 5 bases and J dropped 6 bases, with 14 bases sitting between them. The CDR3 covers 14 residues. This CDR3 is CASSITGRRNIQYF. CDR3 DNA: TGTGCCAGCAGTATAACAGGGAGACGAAACATTCAGTACTTC.

This clonotype has only a few counts. The chain couples TRBV12-3 or TRBV12-4 to TRBJ1-1; TRBD1 is a possible D gene (5 bases). Trimming pared 6 bases from V and 4 bases from J, leaving 18 bases between. The CDR3 contains 15 residues. DNA of the CDR3: TGTGCCAGCAGCTTAATGCGGGGCGCGGGCACTGAAGCTTTCTTT. Its protein is CASSLMRGAGTEAFF.

This clonotype has a count of ten or more. DNA for the CDR3: TGTGCCAGCAGTTACTCTATGCTCGGGACTCCCTACGAGCAGTACTTC. The encoded protein is CASSYSMLGTPYEQYF. The J gene is TRBJ2-7, the V gene TRBV6-5, with D possibly matching TRBD2 (6 bases). V was shortened by 0 bases and J by 2 bases, with 14 bases between the two germline ends. CDR1 and CDR2 (germline): MNHEY, SVGAGI. This CDR3 is 16 amino acids long.

Many counts were recorded for this clonotype. This chain joins TRBV6-1 and TRBJ2-7; D is possibly TRBD2 (5 bases). The CDR3 totals 15 residues. Germline V CDR1 and CDR2: MNHNS, SASEGT. The V end was cut by 6 bases, the J end by 2 bases, with 17 bases between. The CDR3, as DNA: TGTGCCAGCAGCCGCACAACCTACGGGACCTACGAGCAGTACTTC. Protein: CASSRTTYGTYEQYF.

This clonotype turned up a few times. The rearrangement links TRBV5-1 to TRBJ1-3; D is perhaps TRBD1 (6 bases). V lost 0 bases and J 4 bases, leaving 11 bases between the germline ends. The CDR3 has 15 residues. The germline V gene has CDR1 SGHRS and CDR2 YFSETQ. CDR3 protein: CASSLAGAGGNTIYF. In nucleotides, the CDR3 is TGCGCCAGCAGCTTGGCAGGGGCAGGAGGAAACACCATATATTTT.

This clonotype was observed many times. The chain carries TRBV6-2 or TRBV6-3 and TRBJ2-1; 9 bases match TRBD2. CDR1 is MNHEY, CDR2 SVGEGT, per germline. The CDR3 sequence is 15 residues long. With 2 bases clipped from V and 5 bases from J, the junction kept 4 bases outside the gene matches. The CDR3 reads CASSYLRGRDNEQFF. In DNA form, the CDR3 reads TGTGCCAGCAGTTACCTCCGCGGGAGGGACAATGAGCAGTTCTTC.

This clonotype was seen a handful of times. The rearrangement joins TRBV9 to TRBJ2-3, with D maybe TRBD2 (6 bases). V shed 3 bases and J shed 5 bases, with 10 bases lying between them. CDR1 is SGDLS, CDR2 YYNGEE, per germline. CDR3 length equals 13 residues. For the CDR3, the DNA is TGTGCCAGCAGCGGCGGGGCGGTAGATACGCAGTATTTT. Translated, it gives CASSGGAVDTQYF. The full variable domain, in which reference TRBV9 and TRBJ2-3 provide the parts outside the CDR3, is DSGVTQTPKHLITATGQRVTLRCSPRSGDLSVYWYQQSLDQGLQFLIQYYNGEERAKGNILERFSAQQFPDLHSELNLSSLELGDSALYFCASSGGAVDTQYFGPGTRLTVL.